The 17 T cell receptor beta chains listed next were all sequenced from one sample in a study of Graves' ophthalmopathy and Graves' hyperthyroidism. Using RNA transcripts, the TCR beta CDR3 regions were amplified. HTBI primers served in a first-round RT-PCR, which a second-round multiplex PCR followed. TCRdb recomputed calls from the multiplex PCR reads with MiXCR, one row per CDR3 protein. The table includes 650,000 to 900,000 distinct CDR3 sequences, roughly 40% detected once. The sample comprised peripheral blood. These receptors were obtained from an adult man with Graves' ophthalmopathy.

In its sample, this clonotype was seen a few times. The chain is built from TRBV6-7 and TRBJ1-5, with no clear D. TRBV6-7 is recorded as an ORF, its role being uncertain. CDR3 length: 10 residues. The V end was cut by 7 bases, the J end by 9 bases, with 7 bases between. CDR3: CASTVRPQHF. In DNA form, the CDR3 reads TGTGCCAGCACGGTTCGGCCCCAGCATTTT.

The V gene is TRBV29-1, the J gene TRBJ2-5, with unresolved D. Germline V gene data show CDR1 as SQVTM and CDR2 as ANQGSEA. Deletions cut 8 bases from V and 3 bases from J, with 13 bases between. The CDR3 length is 12 residues. CDR3 DNA sequence: TGCAGCTTGACGGTCACCAAAGAGACCCAGTACTTC. Amino acids: CSLTVTKETQYF.

The count of this clonotype is one. One base away lies a much larger clone, so this may be a sequencing read error. V gene TRBV20-1 combines with J gene TRBJ1-1; TRBD1 matches at 7 bases. Germline assignment: CDR1 DFQATT and CDR2 SNEGSKA (reference sequence). The CDR3 extends over 16 amino acids. The V gene end was trimmed by 5 bases and the J gene end by 2 bases; junction bases not matched to a gene: 14. CDR3 sequence: CSAGEARQGTNTEAFF. The DNA for the CDR3 is TGCAGTGCTGGGGAAGCGAGACAGGGAACTAACACTGAAGCTTTCTTT.

The chain carries TRBV7-2 and TRBJ2-2; 7 bases fit TRBD1. CDR1 and CDR2 from the germline V gene are SGHTA and FQGNSA. The CDR3 consists of 13 residues. After removal of 11 bases from V and 2 bases from J, the junction contained 5 bases not matched to a gene. This CDR3 is CAQGDSNTGELFF. The CDR3 bases are TGTGCCCAGGGGGACAGCAACACCGGGGAGCTGTTTTTT.

This clonotype was observed many times. This sequence joins TRBV15 and TRBJ2-7; D may match TRBD1 or TRBD2 (5 bases each). The CDR3 runs to 15 residues. Per germline, CDR1 LNHNV and CDR2 YYDKDF (reference sequence). Deletions cut 0 bases from V and 6 bases from J, with 15 bases between. DNA for the CDR3: TGTGCCACCAGCAGAGATCTAGTTGGGACCGGCGAGCAGTACTTC. As protein: CATSRDLVGTGEQYF.

The chain recombines TRBV7-6 with TRBJ2-7, with D possibly matching TRBD2 (6 bases). CDR3 size: 15 residues. V lost 5 bases to trimming and J lost 1 base, with 15 bases between them. The V gene's germline CDR1 is SGHVS and CDR2 FNYEAQ. CDR3 residues: CASSPVGGGSYEQYF. The DNA of the CDR3 is TGTGCCAGCAGCCCAGTCGGGGGTGGGTCCTACGAGCAGTACTTC.

This rearrangement joins TRBV28 to TRBJ2-7, with TRBD1 matching over 7 bases. The J segment lost 2 bases and the V segment lost 8 bases, leaving 6 bases of the junction unmatched. Germline CDR1 and CDR2: MDHEN and SYDVKM. The CDR3 has 13 amino acids. The DNA for the CDR3 is TGTGCCAGCTTGGACAGGAGAGCCTACGAGCAGTACGTC. This gives the protein CASLDRRAYEQYV.

CDR3 sequence: CASSPGGTDEKLFF. In DNA, the CDR3 is TGTGCCAGCAGCCCAGGGGGCACCGATGAAAAACTGTTTTTT. This chain joins TRBV5-6 and TRBJ1-4, with 8 bases fitting TRBD1. Germline V CDR1 and CDR2: SGHDT, YYEEEE. The V segment lost 4 bases and the J segment 6 bases; nucleotides outside the gene matches: 5. The CDR3 is made up of 14 amino acids.

The chain uses TRBV7-9 and TRBJ2-2; 8 bases map to TRBD1. CDR1 and CDR2 (germline): SEHNR, FQNEAQ (reference sequence). The trim removed 6 bases at V and 0 bases at J, leaving 15 bases unmatched. This CDR3 is 19 amino acids long. The CDR3 DNA follows: TGTGCCAGCAGGGGTACGCCTTCAGGGGGCCATACGAACACCGGGGAGCTGTTTTTT. Protein: CASRGTPSGGHTNTGELFF.

For this clonotype: At one end the junction does not follow the germline gene, possibly because of a read error. The CDR3 is CASSESAGGNTVYF. CDR3 bases: TGTGCCAGCAGTGAATCGGCGGGTGGAAACACCGTATATTTT. V is TRBV25-1 and J is TRBJ1-3; no clear D. This CDR3 comprises 14 residues. Germline CDR1 reads MGHDK; CDR2 reads SYGVNS. Supplemented by reference TRBV25-1 and TRBJ1-3, the full variable domain reads EADIYQTPRYLVIGTGKKITLECSQTMGHDKMYWYQQDPGMELHLIHYSYGVNSTEKGDLSSESTVSRIRTEHFPLTLESARPSHTSQYLCASSESAGGNTVYFGEGSWLTVV.

J is TRBJ2-5 and V is TRBV6-6, with TRBD1 identical over 7 bases. Germline-derived CDR1 and CDR2 are MNHNY and SVGAGI (reference sequence). This CDR3 is 13 amino acids long. The J segment lost 0 bases and the V segment lost 8 bases, leaving 3 bases of the junction unmatched. In DNA, the CDR3 is TGTGCCAGCCGGGGACAGCACCAAGAGACCCAGTACTTC. This gives the protein CASRGQHQETQYF.

There are many counts of this clonotype. J is TRBJ2-5 and V is TRBV15; D not certain. Trimming pared 2 bases from V and 5 bases from J, leaving 15 bases between. In germline, CDR1 is LNHNV, CDR2 YYDKDF (reference sequence). The CDR3 has 15 residues. In DNA form, the CDR3 reads TGTGCCACCAGCAGAAAACGTGGTGAGATGGAGACCCAGTACTTC. The encoded protein is CATSRKRGEMETQYF.

This clonotype turned up a few times. The rearrangement joins TRBV7-9 to TRBJ2-5; 9 nucleotides match TRBD2. This CDR3 spans 15 amino acids. With 7 bases clipped from V and 4 bases from J, the junction kept 10 bases outside the gene matches. The germline CDR1 and CDR2 sequences are SEHNR and FQNEAQ (reference sequence). CDR3 DNA: TGTGCCAGCAACGGGTTAGCGGGAGCCTTAGAGACCCAGTACTTC. This encodes CASNGLAGALETQYF.

In the case of this clonotype: Its ends do not fully match the called genes, so a read error is possible. In DNA form, the CDR3 reads TGCGCCAGCAGCCAAGTGGGACAGGGAGGTGAAAAACTGTTTTTT. Protein product: CASSQVGQGGEKLFF. V usage is TRBV14 and J usage is TRBJ1-4, with 9 positions matching TRBD1. There are 15 residues in the CDR3. CDR1 is SGHDN, CDR2 FVKESK, per germline.

J is TRBJ2-7 and V is TRBV19; D unclear. V shed 3 bases and J shed 3 bases, with 9 bases lying between them. CDR1 and CDR2 (germline): LNHDA, SQIVND (reference sequence). The CDR3 is 13 residues long. CDR3 residues: CASSMSQSYEQYF. The CDR3 DNA reads TGTGCCAGTAGTATGTCACAGAGCTACGAGCAGTACTTC.

Ten or more counts support this clonotype. The chain combines TRBV13 with TRBJ2-7, with TRBD2 matching over 15 bases. Trimming at V came to 5 bases and at J to 6 bases, leaving 5 bases not matched to a gene. Germline V gene data show CDR1 as PRHDT and CDR2 as FYEKMQ (reference sequence). This CDR3 contains 15 residues. The CDR3 nucleotides are TGTGCCAGCAGCCTGGGACTAGCGGGAGGCCTCGAGCAGTACTTC. Protein sequence: CASSLGLAGGLEQYF.

In the case of this clonotype: A much larger clone sits a single nucleotide away, making a read error possible. This chain links TRBV24-1 with TRBJ1-2; D remains unclear. CDR3 length: 14 residues. Per the germline V gene, CDR1 is KGHDR and CDR2 is SFDVKD. V lost 3 bases to trimming and J lost 2 bases, with 9 bases between them. CDR3 sequence: CATSDSGRNYGYTF. The CDR3 bases are TGTGCCACCAGTGATAGTGGGAGAAACTATGGCTACACCTTC.